A single count supports the clone carrying this T cell receptor (beta chain). This specimen belongs to a study of T-cell reconstitution after alpha-beta-depleted transplantation in children. Preparation of the TCRbeta library used unique molecular identifiers. TCRdb itself ran the PCR reads through MiXCR, one entry per CDR3 protein. The sample records a few hundred thousand distinct CDR3 sequences, approximately 9.8% being singletons. The germline V gene has CDR1 MNHNY and CDR2 SVGAGI (reference sequence). V shed 7 bases and J shed 0 bases, with 5 bases lying between them. The CDR3 totals 12 residues.

This sequence was found in a human donor who donated a stem cell graft to a child with SCID. The specimen comprised PBMCs from the stem cell graft donor, sampled from the stem cell graft. The rearrangement links TRBV6-6 to TRBJ2-3; D ambiguous. CDR3 in amino acids: CASMASTDTQYF. The CDR3, as DNA: TGTGCCAGCATGGCGAGCACAGATACGCAGTATTTT.